This is a list of T cell receptor beta chains from one sample in a study of OX40 agonist ivuxolimab in advanced cancers. The assay was immunoSEQ multiplex PCR, and TCRdb's table has in-frame clones only and misses some. The data show roughly 56,000 clones, approximately 81% seen once. Sequencing used CD4+ or CD8+ T cells sorted from blood, obtained in a trial of the OX40 agonist ivuxolimab. The receptors were gathered from an adult with an advanced solid tumor such as melanoma, head and neck, liver or kidney cancer. CDR3s include the opening cysteine and the closing phenylalanine or tryptophan. D genes are given only for firm matches. Clone size, where shown, is once, few, many, or a class for clones that have expanded.

once 14 TRBJ1-5 TRBV5-6 NA CASSFGQPNQPQHF TGTGCCAGCAGCTTTGGGCAGCCCAATCAGCCCCAGCATTTT
NA 13 TRBJ1-1 TRBV9 NA CASSALRNTEAFF TGTGCCAGCAGCGCCCTCCGGAACACTGAAGCTTTCTTT
NA 12 TRBJ2-5 TRBV28 TRBD2 CAISTAGETQYF TGTGCCATTTCGACAGCGGGGGAGACCCAGTACTTC
NA 13 TRBJ2-5 TRBV7-3 NA CASSSTPGETQYF TGTGCCAGCAGCTCGACACCGGGGGAGACCCAGTACTTC
NA 15 TRBJ2-7 TRBV6-1 NA CASSEASFVSYEQYF TGTGCCAGCAGTGAAGCTAGTTTCGTGAGCTACGAGCAGTACTTC
NA 15 TRBJ1-1 TRBV6-1 NA CASSGGVSVNTEAFF TGTGCCAGCAGTGGGGGGGTCTCCGTGAACACTGAAGCTTTCTTT
NA 14 TRBJ2-5 TRBV5-6 NA CASSLGILQETQYF TGTGCCAGCAGCTTGGGCATCCTCCAAGAGACCCAGTACTTC
few 15 TRBJ1-5 TRBV5-5 NA CASSLRGVGNQPQHF TGTGCCAGCAGCTTGAGGGGAGTCGGGAATCAGCCCCAGCATTTT
NA 13 TRBJ1-4 TRBV7-9 NA CASSLQGEEKLFF TGTGCCAGCAGCTTACAAGGGGAGGAAAAACTGTTTTTT
few 12 TRBJ1-5 TRBV10-1 NA CASSESHQPQHF TGCGCCAGCAGTGAGTCCCATCAGCCCCAGCATTTT
NA 13 TRBJ1-2 TRBV28 TRBD1 CASRRQGFYGYTF TGTGCCAGCAGAAGACAGGGATTCTATGGCTACACCTTC
NA 13 TRBJ2-3 TRBV27 NA CASRGDSTDTQYF TGTGCCAGCAGGGGCGATAGCACAGATACGCAGTATTTT
few 21 TRBJ2-3 TRBV28 TRBD2 CASSPYHGTSASRYSGDTQYF TGTGCCAGCAGTCCCTACCACGGGACTAGCGCAAGTCGTTATAGTGGAGATACGCAGTATTTT